The 26 T cell receptor beta chains listed next were all sequenced from one sample in a study of cytomegalovirus exposure and HLA in healthy donors (dated by TCRdb to the late 2010s). Libraries were built with the immunoSEQ multiplex PCR assay. A mixture of 60 forward primers for TCR Vbeta segments and 13 reverse primers for TCR Jbeta segments was used in the multiplex PCR. TCRdb provides this immuneACCESS table in a form limited to in-frame rearrangements. Some clones are lacking; in checked studies, under half of them reflect an unresolved V gene, and why the rest are absent is not known. The sample profile shows some 87,000 clones; around 77% of them were found once. Of the sample, about 22% is held by the ten largest clones. Sequencing was carried out using PBMCs. The receptors were sampled from a woman aged 40 to 50 in good health and CMV-seropositive.

V is TRBV6-1 and J is TRBJ2-1; D is possibly TRBD1 (10 bases). This CDR3 region has 15 residues. V was cut by 7 bases and J by 7 bases, with 20 bases left in between. The germline gives CDR1 MNHNS, CDR2 SASEGT. Here the CDR3 DNA reads TGTGCCAGCATCGCGGGAGGGACAGGGGCAAATGAGCAGTTCTTC. It is translated as CASIAGGTGANEQFF.

The chain has TRBV7-8 and TRBJ2-1; TRBD1 might be the D (6 bases). Germline CDR1 is SGHVS and CDR2 is FQNEAQ. The germline V and J ends were trimmed by 1 base and 4 bases, with 14 bases remaining between them. The CDR3 extends over 16 amino acids. The chain's CDR3 is CASSLGQAGLYNEQFF. In DNA form, the CDR3 reads TGTGCCAGCAGCTTAGGACAGGCTGGATTATACAATGAGCAGTTCTTC.

This clone occurred once. This CDR3 fails to terminate in the conserved phenylalanine or tryptophan, so it likely reflects a read error. V gene TRBV7-9 combines with J gene TRBJ2-3, with 11 bases aligning to TRBD2. Germline lookup yields CDR1 SEHNR and CDR2 FQNEAQ (reference sequence). The CDR3 length is 16 residues. The trim removed 2 bases at V and 4 bases at J, leaving 5 bases unmatched. For the CDR3, the DNA is TGTGCCAGCAGCTTAATGGGACTAGCGGAGTCAGATACGCAGTATGTT. As protein: CASSLMGLAESDTQYV.

This clone showed up just once. The chain recombines TRBV2 with TRBJ2-1; 7 positions agree with TRBD1. The ends lost 5 bases at V and 0 bases at J; junction bases unmatched: 4. The germline V gene encodes CDR1 SNHLY and CDR2 FYNNEI. The CDR3 spans 15 residues. The CDR3, as DNA: TGTGCCAGCAGTCAGAGACAGGGCTCCTACAATGAGCAGTTCTTC. Its protein product is CASSQRQGSYNEQFF.

As for this clone: One junction end does not reproduce the germline sequence, and a read error may be involved. The V gene is TRBV29-1, the J gene TRBJ2-5; 10 nucleotides match TRBD1. There are 13 residues in the CDR3. Germline loops: CDR1 SQVTM, CDR2 ANQGSEA. The CDR3 here is CSVDRTGGEAQYF. The CDR3, as DNA: TGCAGCGTTGATCGGACAGGGGGAGAGGCCCAGTACTTC.

This chain links TRBV15 with TRBJ2-2, with D perhaps matching TRBD1 (5 bases). The CDR3 totals 14 residues. V was trimmed by 1 base and J by 4 bases, leaving 7 bases between them. Germline CDR1 is LNHNV and CDR2 is YYDKDF (reference sequence). The CDR3 spells CATSRVGATGELFF. The CDR3, as DNA: TGTGCCACCAGCAGAGTTGGGGCCACCGGGGAGCTGTTTTTT.

The V gene is TRBV19, the J gene TRBJ1-4; D gene ambiguous. Trimming stripped 2 bases from V and 7 bases from J, with 5 bases between. CDR3 length equals 12 residues. CDR1 is LNHDA, CDR2 SQIVND, per germline (reference sequence). CDR3 loop: CASSIYSEKLFF. In DNA, the CDR3 is TGTGCCAGTAGTATATACAGTGAAAAACTGTTTTTT.

This clone turned up a few times. This sequence joins TRBV9 and TRBJ2-7, with 13 bases identical to TRBD2. Germline CDR1 and CDR2: SGDLS and YYNGEE. This CDR3 is built from 16 residues. The V and J ends lost 3 bases and 5 bases, in that order; junction bases with no gene match: 8. CDR3 in amino acids: CASSAGLAGTFHEQYF. The DNA of the CDR3 is TGTGCCAGCAGCGCGGGACTAGCGGGGACGTTCCACGAGCAGTACTTC.

J is TRBJ2-1 and V is TRBV5-6; 7 nucleotides align to TRBD2. The CDR3 runs 19 residues. Losses at the gene ends were 4 bases for V and 0 bases for J; bases not matched to a gene: 16. The V gene's germline CDR1 is SGHDT and CDR2 YYEEEE. The chain's CDR3 is CASSVLKQRLADSYNEQFF. The CDR3 coding sequence is TGTGCCAGCAGCGTACTTAAGCAGCGTCTAGCGGACTCCTACAATGAGCAGTTCTTC. The complete variable domain, with remaining parts taken from reference TRBV5-6 and TRBJ2-1, reads DAGVTQSPTHLIKTRGQQVTLRCSPKSGHDTVSWYQQALGQGPQFIFQYYEEEERQRGNFPDRFSGHQFPNYSSELNVNALLLGDSALYLCASSVLKQRLADSYNEQFFGPGTRLTVL.

The CDR3 nucleotides read TGTGCCAGCAGACCGACTCTAGCGGGACGGTACTACGAGCAGTACTTC. Amino acid sequence: CASRPTLAGRYYEQYF. This chain uses TRBV27 with TRBJ2-7; 9 bases are shared with TRBD2. The CDR3 extends over 16 amino acids. Trimming at V came to 6 bases and at J to 3 bases, leaving 12 bases not matched to a gene. Per germline, CDR1 MNHEY and CDR2 SMNVEV (reference sequence).

The genes are TRBV7-9 and TRBJ1-2, with TRBD1 as a possible D gene (5 bases). CDR3 size: 13 residues. The V end was cut by 5 bases, the J end by 6 bases, with 13 bases between. Germline loops: CDR1 SEHNR, CDR2 FQNEAQ (reference sequence). CDR3 in DNA: TGTGCCAGCAGCCCAGGGCCAGGGAATGGCTACACCTTC. Encoded protein: CASSPGPGNGYTF.

The V gene is TRBV6-5, the J gene TRBJ2-7, with 7 nucleotides matching TRBD1. V lost 5 bases, J lost 6 bases, and 7 bases stayed unmatched. CDR1 and CDR2 from the germline V gene are MNHEY and SVGAGI. The CDR3 totals 13 residues. The CDR3 sequence is CASSTDRVREQYF. CDR3 bases: TGTGCCAGCAGTACCGACAGGGTACGCGAGCAGTACTTC.

The V gene is TRBV2, the J gene TRBJ2-5; 10 bases match TRBD2. Germline loops: CDR1 SNHLY, CDR2 FYNNEI. J was trimmed by 0 bases and V by 3 bases; bases with no gene match: 10. This CDR3 region has 18 residues. The DNA for the CDR3 is TGTGCCAGCAGTGACTCGGCTAGCGGGGGAGTGTACCAAGAGACCCAGTACTTC. Protein: CASSDSASGGVYQETQYF.

The chain has TRBV5-4 and TRBJ2-5; 9 nucleotides agree with TRBD2. The DNA matches TRBJ2-7 better at its end, which makes the J call doubtful. The V gene's germline CDR1 is SGHNT and CDR2 YYREEE (reference sequence). This CDR3 has 16 residues. Written as DNA, the CDR3 is TGTGCCAGCAGCTTGGCCCTAGCGGGAACCGCCTACGAGCAGTACTTC. Its translation: CASSLALAGTAYEQYF.

The J gene is TRBJ1-4, the V gene TRBV30; D gene unclear. Germline V CDR1 and CDR2: GTSNPN, SVGIG (reference sequence). CDR3 length: 12 amino acids. V was cut by 2 bases and J by 7 bases, with 8 bases left in between. The CDR3 reads CAWSNRGEKLFF. DNA for the CDR3: TGTGCCTGGAGTAACCGGGGTGAAAAACTGTTTTTT.

A few counts support this clone. V and J are TRBV6-5 and TRBJ2-7; D is perhaps TRBD2 (6 bases). The ends were cut back, 7 bases at V and 0 bases at J, with 16 bases in the middle. The CDR3 is 15 amino acids. Germline CDR1 and CDR2: MNHEY and SVGAGI. The CDR3 loop reads CASKLKRERSYEQYF. The CDR3 region has the DNA TGTGCCAGCAAATTAAAACGGGAGCGCTCCTACGAGCAGTACTTC.

The chain couples TRBV9 to TRBJ1-2; TRBD1 agrees at 8 bases. The CDR3 consists of 16 residues. J lost 6 bases, V lost 4 bases, and 14 bases had no gene match. The germline gives CDR1 SGDLS, CDR2 YYNGEE. CDR3 protein: CASSLGGGQGGDGYTF. As DNA, the CDR3 is TGTGCCAGCAGCTTGGGGGGAGGACAGGGCGGAGATGGCTACACCTTC.

CDR3 sequence reads: CAWGTGGAGNQPQHF. CDR3 nucleotides: TGTGCCTGGGGGACAGGGGGCGCGGGCAATCAGCCCCAGCATTTT. The chain has TRBV30 and TRBJ1-5; TRBD1 agrees at 12 bases. With V trimmed by 5 bases and J by 2 bases, 4 bases remained unmatched. CDR1 and CDR2 from the germline V gene are GTSNPN and SVGIG (reference sequence). The CDR3 loop spans 15 amino acids.

This clone was detected only once. The chain joins TRBV6-1 to TRBJ2-2, with D maybe TRBD1 (5 bases). This CDR3 region has 14 residues. Trimming took 1 base from V and 3 from J, leaving 6 bases between them. Germline V gives CDR1 MNHNS, CDR2 SASEGT. Here the CDR3 DNA reads TGTGCCAGCAGTGAAGTAGGGGACACCGGGGAGCTGTTTTTT. It specifies CASSEVGDTGELFF.

The CDR3 DNA follows: TGCGCCAGCAGCTTGGCCAGCTCTGGAAACACCATATATTTT. Protein: CASSLASSGNTIYF. The rearrangement uses TRBV5-1 and TRBJ1-3; D is undetermined. Germline-derived CDR1 and CDR2 are SGHRS and YFSETQ. V lost 0 bases and J lost 0, with 4 bases in between. The CDR3 consists of 14 residues.

V usage is TRBV5-1 and J usage is TRBJ2-1, with TRBD2 matching 12 bases. Germline assignment: CDR1 SGHRS and CDR2 YFSETQ. The ends lost 1 base at V and 8 bases at J; junction bases unmatched: 4. The CDR3 is 15 amino acids. The CDR3 reads CASSLLTSGGYEQFF. DNA of the CDR3: TGCGCCAGCAGCTTGTTGACTAGCGGGGGTTATGAGCAGTTCTTC.

This clone was observed a few times. V and J are TRBV2 and TRBJ2-5; the D gene is possibly TRBD1 (6 bases). Looked up from germline, CDR1 is SNHLY and CDR2 is FYNNEI. Trimming removed 6 bases at V and 5 bases at J, with 19 bases between. CDR3 length: 15 amino acids. In nucleotides, the CDR3 is TGTGCCAGCAGCCTGGACAGAAGTGACACGGAGACCCAGTACTTC. This gives the protein CASSLDRSDTETQYF.

The chain has TRBV19 and TRBJ1-5; D is perhaps TRBD1 (5 bases). CDR3 length equals 14 residues. V dropped 4 bases and J dropped 4 bases, with 11 bases sitting between them. The germline V gene has CDR1 LNHDA and CDR2 SQIVND (reference sequence). The CDR3 coding sequence is TGTGCCAGTAGTAACCGGGACTATAATCAGCCCCAGCATTTT. This codes for CASSNRDYNQPQHF.

The genes are TRBV5-4 and TRBJ2-5; D may be TRBD1 (7 bases). The CDR3 consists of 16 residues. The ends were cut back, 2 bases at V and 3 bases at J, with 17 bases in the middle. Germline V lookup: CDR1 SGHNT, CDR2 YYREEE (reference sequence). Here the CDR3 DNA reads TGTGCCAGCAGCTTACCCGGGCGGGACAGAGAAGAGACCCAGTACTTC. Translating it yields CASSLPGRDREETQYF.

The chain carries TRBV28 and TRBJ2-7; 8 positions match TRBD2. CDR3 size: 14 residues. Unmatched junction bases numbered 7, after V lost 1 base and J lost 8 bases. Germline V CDR1 and CDR2: MDHEN, SYDVKM. The CDR3 sequence: CASSLYRRGGKQYF. CDR3 bases: TGTGCCAGCAGTTTATACCGCCGGGGGGGTAAGCAGTACTTC. The full variable domain, with the rest looked up from reference TRBV28 and TRBJ2-7, is DVKVTQSSRYLVKRTGEKVFLECVQDMDHENMFWYRQDPGLGLRLIYFSYDVKMKEKGDIPEGYSVSREKKERFSLILESASTNQTSMYLCASSLYRRGGKQYFGPGTRLTVT.

J is TRBJ2-1 and V is TRBV30; 11 bases are shared with TRBD2. The CDR3 consists of 16 residues. CDR1 GTSNPN and CDR2 SVGIG come from the germline V gene (reference sequence). V shed 4 bases, J shed 4 bases, and the junction held 9 bases outside the gene matches. CDR3 protein: CAWKSLAGGSYNEQFF. Written as DNA, the CDR3 is TGTGCCTGGAAGTCTCTAGCGGGAGGTAGTTACAATGAGCAGTTCTTC.